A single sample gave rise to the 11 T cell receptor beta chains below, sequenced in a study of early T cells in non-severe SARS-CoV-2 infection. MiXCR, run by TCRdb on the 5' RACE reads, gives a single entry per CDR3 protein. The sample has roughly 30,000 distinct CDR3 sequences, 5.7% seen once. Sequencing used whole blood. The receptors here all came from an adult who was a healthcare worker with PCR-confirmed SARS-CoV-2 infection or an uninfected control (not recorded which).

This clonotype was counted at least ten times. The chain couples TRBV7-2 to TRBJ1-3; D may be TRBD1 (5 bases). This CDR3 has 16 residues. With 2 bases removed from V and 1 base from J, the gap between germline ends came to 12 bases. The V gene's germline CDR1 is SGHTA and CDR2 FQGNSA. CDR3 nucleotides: TGTGCCAGCAGCTTACGTCCCTCAGGGTCTGGAAACACCATATATTTT. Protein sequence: CASSLRPSGSGNTIYF. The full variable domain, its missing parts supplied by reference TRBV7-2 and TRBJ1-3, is GAGVSQSPSNKVTEKGKDVELRCDPISGHTALYWYRQSLGQGLEFLIYFQGNSAPDKSGLPSDRFSAERTGGSVSTLTIQRTQQEDSAVYLCASSLRPSGSGNTIYFGEGSWLTVV.

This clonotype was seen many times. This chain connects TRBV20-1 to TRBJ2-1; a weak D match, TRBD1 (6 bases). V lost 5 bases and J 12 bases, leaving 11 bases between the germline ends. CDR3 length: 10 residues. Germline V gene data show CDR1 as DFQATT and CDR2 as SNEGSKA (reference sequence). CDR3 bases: TGCAGTGCTGGAACAGGGTGGCAGTTCTTC. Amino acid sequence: CSAGTGWQFF.

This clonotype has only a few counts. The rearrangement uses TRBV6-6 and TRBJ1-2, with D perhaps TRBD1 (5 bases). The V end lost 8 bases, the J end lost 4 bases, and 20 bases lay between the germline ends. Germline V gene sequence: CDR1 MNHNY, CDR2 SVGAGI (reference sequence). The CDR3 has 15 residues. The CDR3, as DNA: TGTGCCAGCGAAGGCTGGGCAGGGACCCTCTATGGCTACACCTTC. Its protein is CASEGWAGTLYGYTF.

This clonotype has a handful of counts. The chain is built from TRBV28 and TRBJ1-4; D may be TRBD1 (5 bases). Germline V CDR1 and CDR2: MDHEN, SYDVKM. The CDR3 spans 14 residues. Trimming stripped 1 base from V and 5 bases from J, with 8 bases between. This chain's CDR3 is CASSLYRKNEKLFF. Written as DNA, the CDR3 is TGTGCCAGCAGTTTATACAGGAAAAATGAAAAACTGTTTTTT. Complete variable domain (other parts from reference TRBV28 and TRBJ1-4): DVKVTQSSRYLVKRTGEKVFLECVQDMDHENMFWYRQDPGLGLRLIYFSYDVKMKEKGDIPEGYSVSREKKERFSLILESASTNQTSMYLCASSLYRKNEKLFFGSGTQLSVL.

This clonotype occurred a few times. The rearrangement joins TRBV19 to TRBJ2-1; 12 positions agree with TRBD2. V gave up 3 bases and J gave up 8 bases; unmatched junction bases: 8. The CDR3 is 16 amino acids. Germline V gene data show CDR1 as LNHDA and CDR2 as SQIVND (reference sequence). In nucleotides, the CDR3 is TGTGCCAGTAGTATTCAGACTAGCGGGGGTTTACATGAGCAGTTCTTC. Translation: CASSIQTSGGLHEQFF.

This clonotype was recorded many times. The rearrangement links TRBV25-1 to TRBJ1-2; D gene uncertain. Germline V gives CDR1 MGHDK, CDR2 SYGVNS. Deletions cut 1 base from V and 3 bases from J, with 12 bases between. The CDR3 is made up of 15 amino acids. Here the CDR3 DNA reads TGTGCCAGCAGTGAATTGGCACAAGAGGACTATGGCTACACCTTC. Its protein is CASSELAQEDYGYTF.

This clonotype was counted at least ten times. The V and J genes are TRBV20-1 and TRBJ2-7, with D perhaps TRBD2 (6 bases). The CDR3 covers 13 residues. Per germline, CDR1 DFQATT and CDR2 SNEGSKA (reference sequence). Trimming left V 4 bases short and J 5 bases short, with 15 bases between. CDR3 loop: CSAIGTPLDEQYF. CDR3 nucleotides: TGCAGTGCTATCGGGACTCCGTTAGACGAGCAGTACTTC.

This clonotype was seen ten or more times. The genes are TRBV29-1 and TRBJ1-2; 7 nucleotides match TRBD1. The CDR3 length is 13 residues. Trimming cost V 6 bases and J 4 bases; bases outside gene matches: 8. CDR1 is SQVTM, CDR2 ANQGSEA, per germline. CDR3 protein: CSVAGTDIYGYTF. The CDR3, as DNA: TGCAGCGTGGCCGGGACAGACATCTATGGCTACACCTTC.

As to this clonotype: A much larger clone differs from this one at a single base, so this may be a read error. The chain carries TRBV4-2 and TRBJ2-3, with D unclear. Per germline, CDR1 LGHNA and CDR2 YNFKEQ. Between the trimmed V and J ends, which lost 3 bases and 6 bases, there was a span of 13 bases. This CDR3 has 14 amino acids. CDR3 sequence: CASSQGTSLDTQYF. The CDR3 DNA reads TGTGCCAGCAGCCAGGGCACAAGTCTGGATACGCAGTATTTT.

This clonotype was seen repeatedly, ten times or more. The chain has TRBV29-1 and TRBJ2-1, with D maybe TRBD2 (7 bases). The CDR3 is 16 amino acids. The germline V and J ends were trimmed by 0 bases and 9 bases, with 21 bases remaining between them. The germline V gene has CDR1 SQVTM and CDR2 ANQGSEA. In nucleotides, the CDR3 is TGCAGCGTTGAAGATCGGGCGAGTGTGAGGGGGGGTGAGCAGTTCTTC. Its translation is CSVEDRASVRGGEQFF.

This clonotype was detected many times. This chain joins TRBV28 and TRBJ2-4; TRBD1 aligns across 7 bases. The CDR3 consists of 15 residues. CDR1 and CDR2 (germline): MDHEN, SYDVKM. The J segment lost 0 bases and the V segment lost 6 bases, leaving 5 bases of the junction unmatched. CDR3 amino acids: CASRRTGLAKNIQYF. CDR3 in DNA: TGTGCCAGCAGGAGGACAGGACTAGCCAAAAACATTCAGTACTTC.